One sample yielded the 24 T cell receptor beta chains listed below, sequenced in a study of T cells in Graves' hyperthyroidism and ophthalmopathy. Amplified regions were TCR beta CDR3 sequences from RNA transcripts. The TCR CDR3 was amplified in a first-round RT-PCR using the HTBI primer set. TCRdb reanalysed the multiplex PCR reads using MiXCR and keeps one entry per CDR3 protein. This sample yields fewer than 350,000 distinct CDR3 sequences, of which roughly 20% are seen a single time; 15% to 19% belongs to the top ten. The sample taken for sequencing was blood. The source is a woman in her thirties or forties with Graves' ophthalmopathy.

This rearrangement joins TRBV19 to TRBJ2-2; D call uncertain. The CDR3 runs 18 residues. Trimming stripped 3 bases from V and 2 bases from J, with 19 bases between. CDR1 is LNHDA, CDR2 SQIVND, per germline (reference sequence). The CDR3 loop reads CASSIWVPPSQNTGELFF. For the CDR3, the DNA is TGTGCCAGTAGTATTTGGGTCCCCCCCTCACAAAACACCGGGGAGCTGTTTTTT.

This clonotype was seen repeatedly, ten times or more. The V call is TRBV6-5, the J call TRBJ2-5; D is tentatively TRBD1 or TRBD2 (5 bases each). The CDR3 extends over 16 amino acids. Trimming shortened V by 7 bases and J by 3 bases, and 21 bases separated the two germline ends. The germline V gene encodes CDR1 MNHEY and CDR2 SVGAGI. The CDR3 reads CASKRNRYVGEETQYF. The CDR3 DNA reads TGTGCCAGCAAAAGAAACCGTTATGTGGGGGAAGAGACCCAGTACTTC.

This clonotype was picked up many times. The CDR3 bases are TGCAGTGCTAGAAGTATGGCCCAACAGGGAATAGGTGGCTACACCTTC. Its protein product is CSARSMAQQGIGGYTF. V usage is TRBV20-1 and J usage is TRBJ1-2; weak D call: TRBD1 (6 bases). Trimming removed 2 bases at V and 7 bases at J, with 23 bases between. Per the germline V gene, CDR1 is DFQATT and CDR2 is SNEGSKA (reference sequence). There are 16 residues in the CDR3.

The table lists this clonotype with many counts. The chain carries TRBV19 and TRBJ1-1, with 7 bases aligning to TRBD1. CDR3 length: 12 amino acids. CDR1 is LNHDA, CDR2 SQIVND, per germline (reference sequence). J was trimmed by 8 bases and V by 9 bases; bases with no gene match: 9. The CDR3 reads CASSPTGREAFF. As DNA, the CDR3 is TGTGCCAGCTCCCCGACAGGGAGAGAAGCTTTCTTT.

Points on this clonotype: A clone one base away is much larger, so this may be a read error. J is TRBJ2-5 and V is TRBV28, with D possibly matching TRBD2 (6 bases). Germline lookup yields CDR1 MDHEN and CDR2 SYDVKM. The CDR3 totals 13 residues. The CDR3 loop is CASTLEGQEIQYF. Written as DNA, the CDR3 is TGTGCCAGCACTCTGGAGGGTCAAGAGATCCAGTACTTC.

Ten or more counts support this clonotype. V usage is TRBV7-9 and J usage is TRBJ1-2; 9 positions match TRBD1. Germline values: CDR1 SEHNR, CDR2 FQNEAQ (reference sequence). After removal of 0 bases from V and 7 bases from J, the junction contained 3 bases not matched to a gene. The CDR3 extends over 14 amino acids. The CDR3 DNA reads TGTGCCAGCAGCTTAGCCACAGGGGGCGCTGGCTACACCTTC. It translates to CASSLATGGAGYTF.

This clonotype was counted ten times or more. The V gene is TRBV28, the J gene TRBJ1-3; D might be TRBD1 (5 bases). V was pared by 2 bases and J by 8 bases, with 13 bases between. CDR3 length: 14 residues. From germline, CDR1 is MDHEN and CDR2 SYDVKM. The CDR3 loop is CASSLRSWDYTIYF. For the CDR3, the DNA is TGTGCCAGCAGTTTACGCTCCTGGGACTACACCATATATTTT.

The J gene is TRBJ2-7, the V gene TRBV9, with D possibly being TRBD1 or TRBD2 (6 bases each). The CDR3 length is 14 residues. V was cut by 6 bases and J by 4 bases, with 17 bases left in between. Germline values: CDR1 SGDLS, CDR2 YYNGEE. The CDR3 bases are TGTGCCAGCAATTCCGGGGGCGCTGCGTACGAGCAGTACTTC. Protein sequence: CASNSGGAAYEQYF. Based on the CDR3 plus reference TRBV9 and TRBJ2-7, the full variable domain is DSGVTQTPKHLITATGQRVTLRCSPRSGDLSVYWYQQSLDQGLQFLIQYYNGEERAKGNILERFSAQQFPDLHSELNLSSLELGDSALYFCASNSGGAAYEQYFGPGTRLTVT.

This clonotype was seen at least ten times. The rearrangement joins TRBV30 to TRBJ1-1, with 7 positions matching TRBD1. This CDR3 region has 13 residues. From germline, CDR1 is GTSNPN and CDR2 SVGIG (reference sequence). After removal of 2 bases from V and 9 bases from J, the junction contained 9 bases not matched to a gene. CDR3 in DNA: TGTGCCTGGAGTTTTACGGGGACAGACAAAGCTTTCTTT. This codes for CAWSFTGTDKAFF. Full variable domain (remainder filled in from reference TRBV30 and TRBJ1-1): SQTIHQWPATLVQPVGSPLSLECTVEGTSNPNLYWYRQAAGRGLQLLFYSVGIGQISSEVPQNLSASRPQDRQFILSSKKLLLSDSGFYLCAWSFTGTDKAFFGQGTRLTVV.

This clonotype was recorded many times. The chain links TRBV20-1 to TRBJ2-4, with D maybe TRBD2 (6 bases). V lost 4 bases, J lost 6 bases, and 13 bases lay in between. CDR3 length equals 13 residues. Germline V gene lookup returns CDR1 DFQATT and CDR2 SNEGSKA (reference sequence). The DNA of the CDR3 is TGCAGTGCTACCCGACTAGATCGAAACATTCAGTACTTC. It translates to CSATRLDRNIQYF.

This clonotype appeared a single time. This may stem from a read error, because a much larger clone lies one nucleotide away. The genes are TRBV20-1 and TRBJ2-3; 7 bases fit TRBD2. Germline V CDR1 and CDR2: DFQATT, SNEGSKA (reference sequence). V gave up 5 bases and J gave up 0 bases; unmatched junction bases: 2. This CDR3 has 13 amino acids. The CDR3 nucleotides are TGCAGTGCTGGGGGGGGGAGCACAGATACGCAGTATTTT. This codes for CSAGGGSTDTQYF.

This clonotype was seen ten or more times. V and J are TRBV9 and TRBJ2-7; 7 nucleotides line up with TRBD1. CDR3 length: 16 amino acids. The germline V gene encodes CDR1 SGDLS and CDR2 YYNGEE. The ends lost 4 bases at V and 3 bases at J; junction bases unmatched: 13. The CDR3 DNA reads TGTGCCAGCAGCCCCCAACTGGGACAGAATTTCTACGAGCAGTACTTC. Its protein product is CASSPQLGQNFYEQYF.

At least ten counts were recorded for this clonotype. The V gene is TRBV29-1, the J gene TRBJ2-7; D gene unclear. Germline CDR1 reads SQVTM; CDR2 reads ANQGSEA. Trimming removed 0 bases from V and 5 bases from J, with 8 bases in between. The CDR3 contains 12 residues. The CDR3: CSVEDTSDEQYF. The CDR3, as DNA: TGCAGCGTTGAAGATACCAGCGACGAGCAGTACTTC.

Comment on this clonotype: A much larger clone differs from this one at a single base, so this may be a read error. This chain uses TRBV11-2 with TRBJ2-1; D is tentatively TRBD1 or TRBD2 (6 bases each). Germline-derived CDR1 and CDR2 are SGHAT and FQNNGV. V gave up 5 bases and J gave up 7 bases, with 15 bases separating them. The CDR3 length is 14 residues. CDR3 sequence reads: CASSRGGISNEQFF. The CDR3 nucleotides read TGTGCCAGCAGCCGAGGGGGGATCAGTAATGAGCAGTTCTTC.

This clonotype occurred many times. This chain joins TRBV28 and TRBJ1-5, with D perhaps TRBD1 (6 bases). Trimming shortened V by 1 base and J by 3 bases, and 10 bases separated the two germline ends. The CDR3 has 15 amino acids. CDR1 MDHEN and CDR2 SYDVKM come from the germline V gene. The CDR3 DNA follows: TGTGCCAGCAGTTTATATGGGGGGCTCAATCAGCCCCAGCATTTT. This translates into CASSLYGGLNQPQHF.

In its sample, this clonotype was seen many times. The chain couples TRBV5-1 to TRBJ2-5; no clear D gene. Trimming stripped 3 bases from V and 9 bases from J, with 18 bases between. The CDR3 extends over 14 amino acids. From germline, CDR1 is SGHRS and CDR2 YFSETQ. The CDR3 sequence is CASSYSGSRDSQYF. In DNA, the CDR3 is TGCGCCAGCAGCTATAGTGGATCAAGAGACTCCCAGTACTTC.

This clonotype was observed at least ten times. The rearrangement uses TRBV6-1 and TRBJ2-5; D not certain. Trimming pared 8 bases from V and 1 base from J, leaving 5 bases between. The CDR3 is 11 amino acids. Germline values: CDR1 MNHNS, CDR2 SASEGT. For the CDR3, the DNA is TGTGCCAGCGCGCTCCAAGAGACCCAGTACTTC. This sequence encodes CASALQETQYF.

This clonotype showed up many times. The chain is built from TRBV19 and TRBJ2-7; D is unclear. CDR3 length: 13 amino acids. V was cut by 7 bases and J by 0 bases, with 10 bases left in between. In germline, CDR1 is LNHDA, CDR2 SQIVND (reference sequence). CDR3 sequence: CASNMSSSYEQYF. Here the CDR3 DNA reads TGTGCCAGTAATATGTCTAGCTCCTACGAGCAGTACTTC.

Ten or more counts support this clonotype. This chain links TRBV15 with TRBJ1-2; no clear D gene. Trimming stripped 0 bases from V and 0 bases from J, with 8 bases between. The germline V gene has CDR1 LNHNV and CDR2 YYDKDF (reference sequence). The CDR3 runs 15 residues. The CDR3 coding sequence is TGTGCCACCAGCAGAGATCGAGAATCTAACTATGGCTACACCTTC. Translating it yields CATSRDRESNYGYTF.

The chain links TRBV6-1 to TRBJ1-1; D gene ambiguous. In germline, CDR1 is MNHNS, CDR2 SASEGT. This CDR3 is 13 amino acids long. V was shortened by 7 bases and J by 0 bases, with 9 bases between the two germline ends. The CDR3 spells CASTTRMNTEAFF. CDR3 nucleotide sequence: TGTGCCAGCACTACCCGCATGAACACTGAAGCTTTCTTT.

This clonotype has a count of ten or more. This chain joins TRBV5-1 and TRBJ1-3; D remains ambiguous. V dropped 6 bases and J dropped 3 bases, with 10 bases sitting between them. Germline V lookup: CDR1 SGHRS, CDR2 YFSETQ. The CDR3 consists of 13 residues. The chain's CDR3 is CASTYDIGNTIYF. The CDR3 coding sequence is TGCGCCAGCACCTACGACATTGGAAACACCATATATTTT.

The chain combines TRBV18 with TRBJ2-5; 10 positions agree with TRBD1. Germline V CDR1 and CDR2: KGHSH, LQKENI. V lost 0 bases and J lost 4; bases outside the gene matches: 2. This CDR3 is 15 amino acids long. CDR3 loop: CASSPPTGGTETQYF. In DNA form, the CDR3 reads TGTGCCAGCTCACCACCGACAGGGGGCACAGAGACCCAGTACTTC.

This clonotype was recorded many times. V and J are TRBV12-3 or TRBV12-4 and TRBJ2-7; TRBD2 agrees at 9 bases. Trimming at V came to 6 bases and at J to 6 bases, leaving 9 bases not matched to a gene. CDR3 length: 14 amino acids. This chain's CDR3 is CASRRNSGSSEQYF. CDR3 nucleotide sequence: TGTGCCAGCAGACGTAATAGCGGGAGTAGCGAGCAGTACTTC.

This clonotype came up a few times. This chain uses TRBV6-1 with TRBJ1-5, with D maybe TRBD1 (5 bases). The V gene lost 7 bases and the J gene lost 2 bases, with 15 bases spanning the gap. The germline gives CDR1 MNHNS, CDR2 SASEGT. CDR3 length equals 15 residues. The CDR3 is CASKRGRAGNQPQHF. CDR3 nucleotide sequence: TGTGCCAGCAAGAGGGGCAGGGCGGGCAATCAGCCCCAGCATTTT.